The clone carrying this T cell receptor (beta chain) was seen only a few times. Vbeta (60) and Jbeta (13) primers were used in the PCR. Clones were sequenced by immunoSEQ multiplex PCR, and TCRdb holds only the in-frame ones, with some missing. The sample shows about 140,000 clones, about 80% of them seen only once. The sample originates from a study of cytomegalovirus exposure and HLA in healthy donors. Germline-derived CDR1 and CDR2 are SGHRS and YFSETQ. Trimming removed 0 bases from V and 3 bases from J, with 9 bases in between. This CDR3 has 14 residues. This TCR came from a man aged 35 to 55 in good health and CMV-seropositive. Sequencing was carried out using PBMCs. The genes are TRBV5-1 and TRBJ2-5; a weak D match, TRBD2 (6 bases). DNA of the CDR3: TGCGCCAGCAGCTTGGCGGGCGGGGAAGAGACCCAGTACTTC. Translation gives CASSLAGGEETQYF.